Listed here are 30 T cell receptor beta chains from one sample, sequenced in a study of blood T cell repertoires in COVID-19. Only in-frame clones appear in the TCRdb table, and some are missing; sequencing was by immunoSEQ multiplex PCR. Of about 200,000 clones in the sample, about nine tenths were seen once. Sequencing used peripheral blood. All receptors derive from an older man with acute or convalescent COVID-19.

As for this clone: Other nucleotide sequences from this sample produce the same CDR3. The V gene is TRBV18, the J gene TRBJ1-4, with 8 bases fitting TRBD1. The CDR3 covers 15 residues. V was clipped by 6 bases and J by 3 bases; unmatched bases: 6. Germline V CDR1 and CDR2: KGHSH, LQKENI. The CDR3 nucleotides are TGTGCCAGCTCCCCTCAGGGGGCAGCTAATGAAAAACTGTTTTTT. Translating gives CASSPQGAANEKLFF.

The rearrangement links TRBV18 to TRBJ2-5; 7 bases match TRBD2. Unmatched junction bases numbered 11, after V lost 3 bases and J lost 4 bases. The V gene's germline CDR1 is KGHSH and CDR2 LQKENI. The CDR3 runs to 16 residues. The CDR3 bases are TGTGCCAGCTCACCCCGTAAAAGCGGGACTCCAGAGACCCAGTACTTC. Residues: CASSPRKSGTPETQYF.

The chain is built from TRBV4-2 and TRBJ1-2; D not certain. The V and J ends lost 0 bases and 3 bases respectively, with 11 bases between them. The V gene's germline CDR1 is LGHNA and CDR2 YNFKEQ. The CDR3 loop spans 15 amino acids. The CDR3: CASSQDLAGDYGYTF. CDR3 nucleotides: TGTGCCAGCAGCCAAGATCTTGCAGGCGACTATGGCTACACCTTC.

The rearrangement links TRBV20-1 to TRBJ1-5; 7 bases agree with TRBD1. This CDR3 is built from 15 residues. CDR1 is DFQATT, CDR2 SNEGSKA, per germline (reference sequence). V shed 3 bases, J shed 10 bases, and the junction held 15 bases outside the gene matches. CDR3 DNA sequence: TGCAGTGCTAGTTGGCAGGGGGACCAATCAGCCCCCCAGCATTTT. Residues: CSASWQGDQSAPQHF.

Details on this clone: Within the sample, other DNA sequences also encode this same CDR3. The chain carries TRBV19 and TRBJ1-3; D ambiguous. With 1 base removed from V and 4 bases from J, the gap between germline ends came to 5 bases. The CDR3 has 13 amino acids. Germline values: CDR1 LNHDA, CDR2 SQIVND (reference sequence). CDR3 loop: CASSIGGGNTIYF. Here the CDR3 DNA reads TGTGCCAGTAGTATAGGAGGCGGAAACACCATATATTTT.

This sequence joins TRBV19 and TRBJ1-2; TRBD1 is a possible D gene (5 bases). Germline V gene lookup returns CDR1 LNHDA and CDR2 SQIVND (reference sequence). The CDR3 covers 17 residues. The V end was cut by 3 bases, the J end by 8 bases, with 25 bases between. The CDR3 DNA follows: TGTGCCAGTAGTATGTTGGCCAGGGTAGGGCCTTATGAGGGCTACACCTTC. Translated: CASSMLARVGPYEGYTF.

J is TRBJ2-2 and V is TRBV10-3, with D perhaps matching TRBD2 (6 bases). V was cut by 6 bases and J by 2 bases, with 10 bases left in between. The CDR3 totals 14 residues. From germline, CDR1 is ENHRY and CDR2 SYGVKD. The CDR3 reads CAISLALNTGELFF. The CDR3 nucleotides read TGTGCCATCAGCCTAGCGCTAAACACCGGGGAGCTGTTTTTT.

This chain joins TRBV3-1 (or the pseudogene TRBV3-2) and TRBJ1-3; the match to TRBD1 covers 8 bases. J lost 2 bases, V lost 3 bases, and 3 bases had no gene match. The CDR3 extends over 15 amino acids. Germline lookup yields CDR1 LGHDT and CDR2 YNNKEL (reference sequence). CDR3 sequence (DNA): TGTGCCAGCAGCCACACAGGGGGAACTGGAAACACCATATATTTT. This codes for CASSHTGGTGNTIYF.

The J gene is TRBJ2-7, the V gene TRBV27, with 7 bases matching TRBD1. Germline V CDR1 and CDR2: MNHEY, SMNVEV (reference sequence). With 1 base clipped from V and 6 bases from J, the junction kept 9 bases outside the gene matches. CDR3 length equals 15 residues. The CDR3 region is CASSLWGQSLTEQYF. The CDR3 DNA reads TGTGCCAGCAGTTTATGGGGACAGTCTCTGACCGAGCAGTACTTC.

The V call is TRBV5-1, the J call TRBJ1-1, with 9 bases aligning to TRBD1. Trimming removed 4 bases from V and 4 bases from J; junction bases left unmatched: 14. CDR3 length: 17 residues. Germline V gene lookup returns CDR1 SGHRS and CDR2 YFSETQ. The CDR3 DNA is TGCGCCAGCAGCCTCGGATCTTGGACAGGGGTGGGCACTGAAGCTTTCTTT. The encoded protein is CASSLGSWTGVGTEAFF.

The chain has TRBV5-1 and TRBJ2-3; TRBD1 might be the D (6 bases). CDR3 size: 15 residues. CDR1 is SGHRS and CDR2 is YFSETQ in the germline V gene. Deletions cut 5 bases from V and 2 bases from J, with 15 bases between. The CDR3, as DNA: TGCGCCAGCAGTAGGACAGTAAGTTACACAGATACGCAGTATTTT. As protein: CASSRTVSYTDTQYF.

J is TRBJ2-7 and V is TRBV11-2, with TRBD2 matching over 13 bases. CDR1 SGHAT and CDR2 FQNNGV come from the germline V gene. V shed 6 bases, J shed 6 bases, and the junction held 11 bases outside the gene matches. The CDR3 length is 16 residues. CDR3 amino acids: CASSRTGTSGTSEQYV. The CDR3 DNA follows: TGTGCCAGCAGTCGGACCGGGACTAGCGGGACCTCCGAGCAGTACGTC.

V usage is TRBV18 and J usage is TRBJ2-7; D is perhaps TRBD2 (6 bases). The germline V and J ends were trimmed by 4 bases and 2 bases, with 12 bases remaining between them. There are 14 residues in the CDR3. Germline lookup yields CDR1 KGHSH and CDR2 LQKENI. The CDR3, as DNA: TGTGCCAGCTCACGATGGACTAAGCCCTACGAGCAGTACTTC. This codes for CASSRWTKPYEQYF.

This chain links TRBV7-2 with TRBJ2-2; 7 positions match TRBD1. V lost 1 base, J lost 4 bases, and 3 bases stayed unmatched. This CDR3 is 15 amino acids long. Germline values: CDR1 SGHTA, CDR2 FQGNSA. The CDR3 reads CASSLVTGVTGELFF. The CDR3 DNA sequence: TGTGCCAGCAGCTTAGTCACAGGGGTCACCGGGGAGCTGTTTTTT.

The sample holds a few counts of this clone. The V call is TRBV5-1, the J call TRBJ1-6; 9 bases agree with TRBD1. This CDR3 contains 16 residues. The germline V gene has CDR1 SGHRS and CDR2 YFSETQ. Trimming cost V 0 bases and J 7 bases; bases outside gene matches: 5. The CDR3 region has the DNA TGCGCCAGCAGCTTGGGGGACAGGGTGGACAATTCACCCCTCCACTTT. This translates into CASSLGDRVDNSPLHF.

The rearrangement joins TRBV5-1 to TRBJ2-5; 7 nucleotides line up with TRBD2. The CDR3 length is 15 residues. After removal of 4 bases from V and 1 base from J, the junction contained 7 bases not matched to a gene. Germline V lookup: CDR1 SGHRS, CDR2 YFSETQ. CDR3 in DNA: TGCGCCAGCAGCAGGGCCGGGACTACCCAAGAGACCCAGTACTTC. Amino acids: CASSRAGTTQETQYF.

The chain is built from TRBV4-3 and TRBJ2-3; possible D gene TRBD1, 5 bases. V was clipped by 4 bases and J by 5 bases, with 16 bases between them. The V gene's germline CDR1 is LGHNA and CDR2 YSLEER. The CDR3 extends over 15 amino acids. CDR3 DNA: TGCGCCAGCAGCCCAAGGGGCCAGGGCGGAGATACGCAGTATTTT. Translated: CASSPRGQGGDTQYF.

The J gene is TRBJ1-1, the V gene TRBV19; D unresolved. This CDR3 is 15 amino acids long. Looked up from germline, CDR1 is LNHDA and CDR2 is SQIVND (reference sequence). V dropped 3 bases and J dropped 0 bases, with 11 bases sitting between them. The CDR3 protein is CASSIDLAMNTEAFF. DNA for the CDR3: TGTGCCAGTAGTATCGATTTGGCCATGAACACTGAAGCTTTCTTT.

The CDR3 loop is CASSYSASAYEQYV. The CDR3 DNA reads as TGTGCCAGCAGTTACTCGGCTAGCGCCTACGAGCAGTACGTC. The chain links TRBV6-5 to TRBJ2-7, with D possibly matching TRBD2 (6 bases). CDR1 and CDR2 from the germline V gene are MNHEY and SVGAGI. The CDR3 covers 14 residues. V was cut by 0 bases and J by 2 bases, with 8 bases left in between.

The CDR3 spells CASSFWGESEQFF. The CDR3 nucleotides read TGTGCCAGCAGTTTTTGGGGGGAGAGTGAGCAGTTCTTC. The V and J genes are TRBV27 and TRBJ2-1; tentatively, D is TRBD2 (6 bases). Germline assignment: CDR1 MNHEY and CDR2 SMNVEV (reference sequence). The V end was cut by 3 bases, the J end by 9 bases, with 12 bases between. This CDR3 is 13 amino acids long.

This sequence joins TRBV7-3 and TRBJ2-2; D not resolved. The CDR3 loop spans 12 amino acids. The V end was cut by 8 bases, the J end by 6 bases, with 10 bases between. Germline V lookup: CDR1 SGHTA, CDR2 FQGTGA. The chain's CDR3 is CASHTPPGELFF. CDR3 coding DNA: TGTGCCAGCCATACTCCCCCCGGGGAGCTGTTTTTT.

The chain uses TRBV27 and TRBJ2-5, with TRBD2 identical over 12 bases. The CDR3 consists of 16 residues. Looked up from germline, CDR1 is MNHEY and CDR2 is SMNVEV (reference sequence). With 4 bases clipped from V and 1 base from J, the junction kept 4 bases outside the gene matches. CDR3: CASSSPSGRAQETQYF. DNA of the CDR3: TGTGCCAGCAGTTCCCCTAGCGGGAGGGCCCAAGAGACCCAGTACTTC.

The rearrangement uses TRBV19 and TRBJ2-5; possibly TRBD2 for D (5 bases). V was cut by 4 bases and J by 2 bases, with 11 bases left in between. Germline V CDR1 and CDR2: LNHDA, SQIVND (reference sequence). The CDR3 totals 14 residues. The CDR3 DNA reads TGTGCCAGTAGTACGAACGGGGAACAAGAGACCCAGTACTTC. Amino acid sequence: CASSTNGEQETQYF.

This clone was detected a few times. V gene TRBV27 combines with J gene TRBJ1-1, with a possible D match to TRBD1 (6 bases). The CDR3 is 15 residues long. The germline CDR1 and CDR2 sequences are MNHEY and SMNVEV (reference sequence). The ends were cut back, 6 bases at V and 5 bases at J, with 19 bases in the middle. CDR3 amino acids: CASSSWGGEGTEAFF. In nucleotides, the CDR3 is TGTGCCAGCAGCTCCTGGGGGGGCGAGGGAACTGAAGCTTTCTTT.

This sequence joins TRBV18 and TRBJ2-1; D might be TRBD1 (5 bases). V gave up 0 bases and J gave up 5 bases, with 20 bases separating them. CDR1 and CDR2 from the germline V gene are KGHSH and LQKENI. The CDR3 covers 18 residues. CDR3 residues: CASSPPNVGARSNNEQFF. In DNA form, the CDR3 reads TGTGCCAGCTCACCACCCAATGTAGGGGCACGGTCAAACAATGAGCAGTTCTTC. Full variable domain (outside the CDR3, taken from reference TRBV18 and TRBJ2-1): NAGVMQNPRHLVRRRGQEARLRCSPMKGHSHVYWYRQLPEEGLKFMVYLQKENIIDESGMPKERFSAEFPKEGPSILRIQQVVRGDSAAYFCASSPPNVGARSNNEQFFGPGTRLTVL.

The CDR3 reads CASSQDTDRWNGYTF. Written as DNA, the CDR3 is TGCGCCAGCAGCCAAGATACGGACAGGTGGAATGGCTACACCTTC. The chain carries TRBV4-3 and TRBJ1-2, with 7 bases lining up with TRBD1. Germline V gene sequence: CDR1 LGHNA, CDR2 YSLEER. Losses at the gene ends were 0 bases for V and 6 bases for J; bases not matched to a gene: 7. CDR3 size: 15 residues.

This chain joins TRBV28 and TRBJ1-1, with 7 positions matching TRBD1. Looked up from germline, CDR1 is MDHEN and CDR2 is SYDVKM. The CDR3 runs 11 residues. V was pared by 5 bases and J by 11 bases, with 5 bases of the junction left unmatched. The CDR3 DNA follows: TGTGCCAGCAGTCCGACAGGGCGCGCTTTCTTT. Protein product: CASSPTGRAFF.

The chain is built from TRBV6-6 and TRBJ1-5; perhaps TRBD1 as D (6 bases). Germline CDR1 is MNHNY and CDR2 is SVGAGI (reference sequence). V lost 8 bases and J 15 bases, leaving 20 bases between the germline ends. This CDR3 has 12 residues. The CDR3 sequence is CASRGGQAVRHF. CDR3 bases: TGTGCCAGCCGCGGGGGCCAGGCCGTAAGGCATTTT.

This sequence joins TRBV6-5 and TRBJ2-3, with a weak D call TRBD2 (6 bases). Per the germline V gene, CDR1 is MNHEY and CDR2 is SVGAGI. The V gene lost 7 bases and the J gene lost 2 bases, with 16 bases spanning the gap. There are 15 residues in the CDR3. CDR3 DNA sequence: TGTGCCAGCACCCCGGGAGCCGTAACCACAGATACGCAGTATTTT. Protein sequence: CASTPGAVTTDTQYF.

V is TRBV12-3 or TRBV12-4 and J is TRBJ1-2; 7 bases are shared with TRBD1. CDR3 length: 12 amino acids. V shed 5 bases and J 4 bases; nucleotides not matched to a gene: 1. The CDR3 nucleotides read TGTGCCAGCAGTCGGGACAGCTATGGCTACACCTTC. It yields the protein CASSRDSYGYTF.